These T cell receptor beta chains were read from a single sample in a study of control samples from healthy donors and cancer patients. Libraries were prepared by immunoSEQ multiplex PCR; TCRdb keeps only in-frame clonotypes and omits some of them. Of over 100,000 clones listed, around 89% were seen once; the top ten hold around 17%. Sequences were obtained from blood. These receptors originate from a woman between 50 and 59 years old in good health. CDR3s include the opening cysteine and the closing phenylalanine or tryptophan. D genes are given only for firm matches. Rows give clone size only sometimes, using once, few, many, or a class for an expanded clone.

v_call	j_call	clone_size	d_call	cdr3_nt	cdr3_aa
TRBV7-7	TRBJ2-1	.	.	TGTGCCAGCAGCACCGGACAGAGTATCGCCAATGAGCAGTTCTTC	CASSTGQSIANEQFF
TRBV5-1	TRBJ2-1	.	TRBD2	TGCGCCAGCAGCTACCTAGCGGGGGCCAATGAGCAGTTCTTC	CASSYLAGANEQFF
TRBV19	TRBJ2-3	.	.	TGTGCCAGTAGTATCGGGACCTATCTGGATACGCAGTATTTT	CASSIGTYLDTQYF
TRBV3-1/TRBV3-2	TRBJ2-3	.	.	TGTGCCAGCAGCGAGAATTGTCTAGGACTGTTCACAGATACGCAGTATTTT	CASSENCLGLFTDTQYF
TRBV7-8	TRBJ1-3	.	.	TGTGCCAGCAGCTTTTTGTCTGGAAACACCATATATTTT	CASSFLSGNTIYF
TRBV4-2	TRBJ2-2	.	.	TGTGCCAGCAGCCAAGTTGAAAGGACCGGGGAGCTGTTTTTT	CASSQVERTGELFF
TRBV18	TRBJ2-1	few	.	TGTGCCAGCTCACCCCCGGACAGATACAATGAGCAGTTCTTC	CASSPPDRYNEQFF
TRBV24-1	TRBJ2-3	.	.	TGTGCCACCAGTGATTTGCTTGAGCAGGGAGACACAGATACGCAGTATTTT	CATSDLLEQGDTDTQYF
TRBV11-2	TRBJ1-2	few	.	TGTGCCAGCAGCCCATTGCCGGGAAGAAACTATGGCTACACCTTC	CASSPLPGRNYGYTF
TRBV4-1	TRBJ2-2	.	TRBD2	TGCGCCAGCAGCCCATCACAAGGGCTAGCGGGGCCCGCGAACACCGGGGAGCTGTTTTTT	CASSPSQGLAGPANTGELFF
TRBV7-9	TRBJ2-7	.	TRBD2	TGTGCCAGCAGCGACGGGACTAGCGGATCCTACGAGCAGTACTTC	CASSDGTSGSYEQYF
TRBV14	TRBJ1-4	once	.	TGTGCCAGCAGCCAAGGCTGGAACGCCGCTGAAAAACTGTTTTTT	CASSQGWNAAEKLFF
TRBV4-1	TRBJ2-5	.	TRBD1	TGCGCCAGCAGCCAAATAGGGATGGGACAGGGGGCACAGACCCAGTACTTC	CASSQIGMGQGAQTQYF
TRBV28	TRBJ1-5	.	.	TGTGCCACGAGACGAGGGGGAGGGCGTAATCAGCCCCAGCATTTT	CATRRGGGRNQPQHF
TRBV6-5	TRBJ2-3	.	TRBD1	TGTGCCAGCAGTTACCGGACAGGGGGCCCAGATACGCAGTATTTT	CASSYRTGGPDTQYF
TRBV5-4	TRBJ2-7	.	.	TGTGCCAGCAGCTTTGCCCCCTACGAGCAGTACTTC	CASSFAPYEQYF
TRBV9	TRBJ2-3	.	.	TGTGCCAGCAGCGTATTAGGCATCCCGGGAAATACGCAGTATTTT	CASSVLGIPGNTQYF
TRBV6-5	TRBJ2-5	.	.	TGTGCCAGCAGTTGGGGAGGACGGACGGAGACCCAGTACTTC	CASSWGGRTETQYF
TRBV15	TRBJ2-7	.	TRBD1	TGTGCCACCAGCAGAGTCCTCCCCCCCCGGGACAGGGGGCACGAGCAGTACTTC	CATSRVLPPRDRGHEQYF
TRBV6-6	TRBJ1-1	.	TRBD1	TGTGCCAGCAGTCGAAAACCGGGACAGGGGGCTTTTGAAGCTTTCTTT	CASSRKPGQGAFEAFF
TRBV27	TRBJ1-2	.	TRBD1	TGTGCCACTCGAAGGGCAGGGGGCTCCTCTAACTATGGCTACACCTTC	CATRRAGGSSNYGYTF
TRBV10-3	TRBJ2-7	.	.	TGTGCCATCAGTGAGTCGGGGACAACCGCCTACGAGCAGTACTTC	CAISESGTTAYEQYF
TRBV19	TRBJ2-3	.	.	TGTGCCAGCTCTCCCTGGGGGGTAACAGATACGCAGTATTTT	CASSPWGVTDTQYF
TRBV7-3	TRBJ1-1	.	.	TGTGCCAGCAGCCCAGTGGGGGGGTTAGGGACTGAAGCTTTCTTT	CASSPVGGLGTEAFF
TRBV6-5	TRBJ2-5	once	.	TGTGCCAGCAATCTACCTCCGCGCACCCCAGAGACCCAGTACTTC	CASNLPPRTPETQYF
TRBV6-2/TRBV6-3	TRBJ2-5	once	TRBD1	TGTGCCAGCAGTTCAAAACGACGAATAAGGGACAGCCAAGAGACCCAGTACTTC	CASSSKRRIRDSQETQYF
TRBV4-1	TRBJ1-5	.	TRBD1	TGCGCCAGCAGCCCAGGGACAGACATCAGCCCCCAGCATTTT	CASSPGTDISPQHF
TRBV19	TRBJ1-6	few	.	TGTGCCAGTAGTATGCAGGGACCCACACCCCTCCACTTT	CASSMQGPTPLHF
TRBV7-2	TRBJ2-1	.	TRBD2	TGTGCCAGCAGCGCGAACCCCGGGGGGATAGATGAGCAGTTCTTC	CASSANPGGIDEQFF
TRBV6-5	TRBJ2-5	.	TRBD1	TGTGCCAGCAGGAAGGCAGGGGGCGGTTTAGAGACCCAGTACTTC	CASRKAGGGLETQYF
TRBV30	TRBJ1-2	.	.	TGTGCCTGGAGTCCACGCGGGCCCTATGGCTACACCTTC	CAWSPRGPYGYTF
TRBV10-3	TRBJ1-5	.	TRBD1	TGTGCCATCAGCCACCGCGGACAGGGGGAACAGCCCCAGCATTTT	CAISHRGQGEQPQHF
TRBV30	TRBJ1-1	.	.	TGTGCCTGGAGTGTTTCGGTGAACACTGAAGCTTTCTTT	CAWSVSVNTEAFF
TRBV5-8	TRBJ2-3	.	.	TGTGCCAGCAGCTTACATAGGAGGACAGATACGCAGTATTTT	CASSLHRRTDTQYF
TRBV30	TRBJ2-7	.	.	TGTGCCTGGAGTCCGGGTTCCTACGAGCAGTACTTC	CAWSPGSYEQYF
TRBV7-9	TRBJ2-4	.	TRBD2	TGTGCCAGCAGCTTCGGCGGGAGCGCCAAAAACATTCAGTACTTC	CASSFGGSAKNIQYF
TRBV5-1	TRBJ2-7	.	TRBD1	TGCGCCAGCAGCTCCGGGACAGGGGGTGACGAGCAGTACTTC	CASSSGTGGDEQYF
TRBV19	TRBJ1-2	once	TRBD1	TGTGCCAGTAGTATCCCCCTGACAGGGGATGGCTACACCTTC	CASSIPLTGDGYTF
TRBV7-9	TRBJ2-7	.	.	TGTGCCAGCAGCCAAGGCCGGGGGCTCTCCTACGAGCAGTACTTC	CASSQGRGLSYEQYF
TRBV15	TRBJ2-3	.	TRBD2	TGTGCCACCAGCAGATCTAGCGGTCGCACAGATACGCAGTATTTT	CATSRSSGRTDTQYF
TRBV5-1	TRBJ2-7	.	.	TGCGCCAGCAGCTTGGCACCCACGTCCCCCTACGAGCAGTACTTC	CASSLAPTSPYEQYF
TRBV11-2	TRBJ2-7	.	.	TGTGCCAGCAGCCCACCCCGACGCAGCTCCTACGAGCAGTACTTC	CASSPPRRSSYEQYF
TRBV5-6	TRBJ2-5	.	TRBD1	TGTGCCAGCAGCCGAACTTCGCGGGACAGGTTACAAGAGACCCAGTACTTC	CASSRTSRDRLQETQYF
TRBV29-1	TRBJ1-1	once	.	TGCAGCGCCCCCTCGGGGGGCACTGAAGCTTTCTTT	CSAPSGGTEAFF
TRBV18	TRBJ2-4	.	.	TGTGCCAGCTCACCACCTCAGGGCGAGGACATTCAGTACTTC	CASSPPQGEDIQYF
TRBV3-1/TRBV3-2	TRBJ1-3	.	.	TGTGCCAGCAGCCAAATGAGCTCTGGAAACACCATATATTTT	CASSQMSSGNTIYF
TRBV2	TRBJ1-3	.	.	TGTGCCAGCATTCGGAACAGGGCTGGAAACACCATATATTTT	CASIRNRAGNTIYF
TRBV6-2/TRBV6-3	TRBJ1-4	.	.	TGTGCCAGCAGTCGTTTTTCATCGGTCGGGGAAAAACTGTTTTTT	CASSRFSSVGEKLFF
TRBV3-1/TRBV3-2	TRBJ2-2	.	TRBD2	TGTGCCAGCAGCCGCCTAGAGCTAGCGGGAGCCACCGGGGAGCTGTTTTTT	CASSRLELAGATGELFF
TRBV5-4	TRBJ2-7	.	TRBD2	TGTGCCAGCAGCTTGGAACCTAGCGGTTTTATTTACGAGCAGTACTTC	CASSLEPSGFIYEQYF
TRBV19	TRBJ1-4	.	.	TGTGCCAGTAGTCTTTTTACGGGAAAACTTCTGTTTTTT	CASSLFTGKLLFF
TRBV27	TRBJ2-1	.	TRBD2	TGTGCCAGCAGTTTATCCCGGACGGGGGGGAATGAGCAGTTCTTC	CASSLSRTGGNEQFF
TRBV6-4	TRBJ1-6	.	.	TGTGCCAGCAGACAAGGGGATTCACCCCTCCACTTT	CASRQGDSPLHF
TRBV4-1	TRBJ2-7	.	.	TGCGCCAGCAGCCCCTTGGGGCGGGGGCCTTCCTACGAGCAGTACTTC	CASSPLGRGPSYEQYF
TRBV28	TRBJ2-7	.	.	TGTGCCACCCACAAGGGGCGGTCGTACGAGCAGTACTTC	CATHKGRSYEQYF
TRBV15	TRBJ1-2	.	TRBD1	TGTGCCACCAGCAGGGACAGGGCTAACTATGGCTACACCTTC	CATSRDRANYGYTF
TRBV11-2	TRBJ1-5	.	.	TGTGCCAGCAGCTTAAAACATATTAGCAATCAGCCCCAGCATTTT	CASSLKHISNQPQHF
TRBV2	TRBJ1-3	.	.	TGTGCCAGCACCAAATTAAGTCGGGGAAACACCATATATTTT	CASTKLSRGNTIYF